A single sample is the source of the 9 T cell receptor beta chains below, sequenced in a study of shared clonotypes between healthy human individuals. Data came from immunoSEQ multiplex PCR; TCRdb stores just in-frame clones and leaves some out. This sample carries 980,000 or so clones, about 80% of them seen once, and the ten largest clones take about 1.5%. The sample was memory CD4+ T cells sorted from blood. The subset was: CD45RA-negative fraction. These receptors originate from a man between 18 and 29 years old in good health.

V gene TRBV27 combines with J gene TRBJ1-4; 12 bases agree with TRBD1. Trimming took 6 bases from V and 7 from J; bases not matched to a gene: 12. This CDR3 region has 17 residues. Germline V CDR1 and CDR2: MNHEY, SMNVEV (reference sequence). The CDR3 spells CASSQRGTGGAGEKLFF. Here the CDR3 DNA reads TGTGCCAGCAGCCAAAGGGGGACAGGGGGCGCGGGTGAAAAACTGTTTTTT.

V usage is TRBV16 and J usage is TRBJ2-1; D is ambiguous. Trimming shortened V by 3 bases and J by 7 bases, and 4 bases separated the two germline ends. Germline loops: CDR1 KGHSY, CDR2 FQNENV. The CDR3 loop spans 11 amino acids. CDR3 loop: CASSQVNEQFF. The CDR3 coding sequence is TGTGCCAGCAGCCAGGTGAATGAGCAGTTCTTC.

The chain couples TRBV5-1 to TRBJ2-5, with TRBD2 as a possible D gene (5 bases). V dropped 2 bases and J dropped 5 bases, with 10 bases sitting between them. From germline, CDR1 is SGHRS and CDR2 YFSETQ. CDR3 length: 13 amino acids. This CDR3 is CASSFTRLETQYF. The CDR3 DNA follows: TGCGCCAGCAGCTTTACTAGGTTGGAGACCCAGTACTTC.

The chain links TRBV5-1 to TRBJ2-2; TRBD1 might be the D (6 bases). This CDR3 is built from 15 residues. Trimming took 1 base from V and 3 from J, leaving 10 bases between them. Germline V gives CDR1 SGHRS, CDR2 YFSETQ. CDR3 nucleotide sequence: TGCGCCAGCAGCTTGCTGGACAGAGACACCGGGGAGCTGTTTTTT. It yields the protein CASSLLDRDTGELFF.

This clone came up a few times. CDR3 DNA sequence: TGTGCCAGCAGCCCCTGTAATCCTAGCTCCGCCGGGGAGCTGTTTTTT. Translating gives CASSPCNPSSAGELFF. The chain joins TRBV21-1 to TRBJ2-2; TRBD2 is taken as the D call from the table, unchecked against the DNA. TRBV21-1 is flagged as a pseudogene. This CDR3 contains 16 residues.

Note on this clone: The same CDR3 arises from other DNA sequences in this sample as well. The genes are TRBV27 and TRBJ1-2; D gene uncertain. Germline values: CDR1 MNHEY, CDR2 SMNVEV (reference sequence). The CDR3 is 13 amino acids. Trimming took off 3 bases at V and 2 bases at J, with 7 bases between the two ends. The DNA of the CDR3 is TGTGCCAGCAGTTTCTCGGGAAACTATGGCTACACCTTC. Translated, it gives CASSFSGNYGYTF.

This clone was counted once. The rearrangement joins TRBV30 to TRBJ1-5; a weak D match, TRBD1 (5 bases). V gave up 2 bases and J gave up 3 bases, with 17 bases separating them. Germline CDR1 reads GTSNPN; CDR2 reads SVGIG (reference sequence). The CDR3 contains 16 residues. The CDR3 loop reads CAWSSGGQLYNQPQHF. DNA for the CDR3: TGTGCCTGGAGTTCGGGGGGTCAGTTATACAATCAGCCCCAGCATTTT.

The chain couples TRBV5-4 to TRBJ1-2; no clear D. V lost 9 bases and J 1 base, leaving 16 bases between the germline ends. CDR3 size: 14 residues. Germline CDR1 and CDR2: SGHNT and YYREEE (reference sequence). The DNA for the CDR3 is TGTGCCATCCACCCATATGAGATTAACTATGGCTACACCTTC. This translates into CAIHPYEINYGYTF.

This clone came up a few times. This chain connects TRBV19 to TRBJ2-7; D possibly corresponds to TRBD2 (7 bases). The germline V gene encodes CDR1 LNHDA and CDR2 SQIVND (reference sequence). CDR3 length: 15 residues. V was clipped by 5 bases and J by 3 bases, with 17 bases between them. The CDR3 DNA follows: TGTGCCAGTAGTTCAGCCGGGGAGGGGGGCTACGAGCAGTACTTC. Protein sequence: CASSSAGEGGYEQYF.